Below, one T cell receptor beta chain is given with its context. This clonotype was counted between two and nine times. Its cognate antigen has yet to be identified. No per-base quality is available; no much larger clone lies one base away. These data come from a study of blood T cells in healthy people across ages (dated by TCRdb to about 2015). Background for the entire study: Template switching captured roughly one uniquely barcoded TCR beta cDNA molecule per two T cells in model experiments. The study analyzed two additional independent replicas of 1 million unique cDNA reads from the same blood draw for two donors, one aged 18 to 29 and one aged 80 or older. Age-related changes in TCR beta repertoire diversity were measured in the study by deep sequencing normalized with unique cDNA molecular identifiers. Donors were grouped into four age groups: young (average roughly 17 years), middle-aged (about 40), aged (roughly 67) and long-lived (about 82). To avoid experimental bias, donors of different ages were distributed randomly across sequencing lanes. On the study overall, not on this receptor specifically: A strong correlation was found between observed TCR beta diversity and the percentage of naive T cells measured by flow cytometry. Conclusive comparison of naive and antigen-experienced compartments was prevented by the profiling of bulk unsorted PBMCs. Estimates of total diversity based on one million sequenced T cells were considered lower bounds and underestimates. Compared with the aged group, more naive CD4+ T cells, fewer expanded clones and increased TCR diversity were shown by the long-lived group, suggesting age selection. Observed TCR beta diversity per million T cells fell roughly linearly with age, and a significant reduction was already apparent by age about 36. Donor CMV infection status was unknown, potentially confounding age-related changes in expanded clonotypes.

Donors were 40 or so systemically healthy Caucasian individuals from Russia aged roughly 6 to 90 years. Around 9.9 milliliters of peripheral blood were collected from each donor into EDTA-treated Vacutainer tubes. Ficoll-Paque density-gradient centrifugation was used to isolate PBMCs, with at least 6.5 million per sample. Total RNA was extracted from PBMCs with Trizol reagent, with at least 6 micrograms obtained per sample. For every donor, flow cytometry on a PBMC aliquot measured the percentage of naive CD45RAhigh/CD27high T cells. Libraries were built with 5' RACE. Instrument on record: Illumina HiSeq 2500. A second PCR of roughly 6 to 12 cycles was performed with a sample-barcoded 5' primer and a J-beta primer mix. A unique molecular identifier was introduced onto each TCR beta cDNA molecule by a template-switch 5' adaptor carrying 12 random nucleotides. Each sample yielded at least 3 million CDR3-containing paired-end reads. All of the RNA was converted into first-strand cDNA using the Mint cDNA synthesis kit, with a TRBC-specific oligonucleotide serving as the primer. After uracil-DNA glycosylase treatment, a first 18-cycle PCR used universal primers M1SS and BC2_uni_R on all cDNA. The authors' pipeline ran thus. Each sample was normalized by randomly selecting 1 million high-quality reads, each carrying a distinct molecular identifier. Reads sharing molecular identifiers were discarded rather than binned into consensus sequences. MiTCR, run with a Q25 quality threshold and the strictest error-elimination algorithm, handled CDR3 identification, clonotype clustering and error correction. A nonparametric unseen species model using Euler transformation provided a lower-bound estimate of total TCR beta diversity. The public sequencing data were trimmed at Q25 with fastp and processed into clonotypes with MiXCR by TCRdb, which kept only in-frame beta chains. Here each entry gathers all rows of one CDR3 protein and keeps the most common genes and DNA. In this record, the V and J calls reflect TCRdb's handling and not the investigators' own analysis. The sample yields 800,000 or so distinct CDR3 sequences; around 45% were counted once. The ten top clones hold 15% to 20% of the sample.

From the cysteine through the phenylalanine, the CDR3 covers 13 amino acids. Only the CDR3 region is kept as DNA, spanning 39 bases read in frame from base 1. Per the germline V gene, LGHNA is the CDR1 and YNFKEQ is the CDR2. This sequence was found in a man at least 80 years old in good health. The specimen was blood. Here the chain combines TRBV4-2 and TRBJ2-7; no D gene call is confident. With the DNA end fitting TRBJ2-4 better, the J assignment may be wrong. CDR3 region: CASSQDRKNIQYF. Read as DNA, the sequence is TGTGCCAGCAGCCAAGATCGGAAGAACATTCAGTACTTC.